What follows are 17 T cell receptor beta chains derived from one specimen sequenced in a study of cytomegalovirus exposure and HLA in healthy donors. With 60 Vbeta and 13 Jbeta primers, the PCR was carried out. The table came from immunoSEQ multiplex PCR; TCRdb's copy has only in-frame clones and leaves some out. The profile shows approximately 150,000 clones, roughly 80% of them singletons. The sequencing sample was made of PBMCs. The receptors were sampled from a male donor in good health and CMV-seronegative.

CDR3 sequence (DNA): TGTGCCAGCAGCCAAGACTGGAGCGGGGGGGCCTACGAGCAGTACTTC. It specifies CASSQDWSGGAYEQYF. The chain is built from TRBV4-2 and TRBJ2-7, with 10 bases identical to TRBD2. The CDR3 totals 16 residues. The V and J ends lost 0 bases and 2 bases, in that order; junction bases with no gene match: 4. The germline CDR1 and CDR2 sequences are LGHNA and YNFKEQ.

This clone has a single count. V gene TRBV7-9 combines with J gene TRBJ2-5, with D possibly being TRBD1 (5 bases). The J call may be faulty, since TRBJ2-7 better matches the DNA end. The CDR3 consists of 12 residues. Per germline, CDR1 SEHNR and CDR2 FQNEAQ (reference sequence). CDR3 sequence: CASSLGRAEQYF. DNA for the CDR3: TGTGCCAGCAGCTTAGGCAGGGCCGAGCAGTACTTC.

This clone was counted between two and nine times. The gene calls are TRBV7-9 and TRBJ1-1; 7 positions agree with TRBD1. The V segment lost 4 bases and the J segment 3 bases; nucleotides outside the gene matches: 8. Germline-derived CDR1 and CDR2 are SEHNR and FQNEAQ (reference sequence). The CDR3 contains 15 residues. The CDR3 nucleotides read TGTGCCAGCAGCTCTTGGGGACAGTCAGACACTGAAGCTTTCTTT. This translates into CASSSWGQSDTEAFF.

The CDR3 nucleotides are TGCGCCAGCAGAGGGGCAACTAATGAAAAACTGTTTTTT. Translation gives CASRGATNEKLFF. This rearrangement joins TRBV4-1 to TRBJ1-4; D perhaps matches TRBD1 (5 bases). Germline V CDR1 and CDR2: MGHRA, YSYEKL. This CDR3 region has 13 residues. Trimming took off 6 bases at V and 0 bases at J, with 5 bases between the two ends.

The chain has TRBV10-3 and TRBJ2-1, with 7 positions matching TRBD2. The CDR3 runs to 14 residues. Germline CDR1 is ENHRY and CDR2 is SYGVKD. As DNA, the CDR3 is TGTGCGGCGGGGGAAGGGGCCTCCTACAATGAGCAGTTCTTC. Protein product: CAAGEGASYNEQFF.

The chain uses TRBV10-3 and TRBJ2-7; 7 positions match TRBD1. This CDR3 is built from 13 residues. The trim removed 5 bases at V and 3 bases at J, leaving 4 bases unmatched. Germline V CDR1 and CDR2: ENHRY, SYGVKD. The CDR3 DNA sequence: TGTGCCATCAGTACCGGGACAGACTACGAGCAGTACTTC. It yields the protein CAISTGTDYEQYF.

The chain is built from TRBV28 and TRBJ1-5; tentatively, D is TRBD1 (6 bases). This CDR3 is built from 16 residues. Germline CDR1 is MDHEN and CDR2 is SYDVKM. Trimming shortened V by 6 bases and J by 7 bases, and 22 bases separated the two germline ends. This CDR3 reads CASSRLGGGKGQPQHF. The CDR3 nucleotides are TGTGCCAGCAGCCGTCTGGGAGGGGGGAAAGGACAGCCCCAGCATTTT. Full variable domain (rest looked up from reference TRBV28 and TRBJ1-5): DVKVTQSSRYLVKRTGEKVFLECVQDMDHENMFWYRQDPGLGLRLIYFSYDVKMKEKGDIPEGYSVSREKKERFSLILESASTNQTSMYLCASSRLGGGKGQPQHFGDGTRLSIL.

The rearrangement uses TRBV19 and TRBJ2-7; TRBD1 might be the D (5 bases). V was shortened by 4 bases and J by 7 bases, with 17 bases between the two germline ends. This CDR3 comprises 14 residues. Germline V lookup: CDR1 LNHDA, CDR2 SQIVND (reference sequence). The CDR3, as DNA: TGTGCCAGTAGTACCCTGGCAGCCCCAGGGGAGCAGTACTTC. It codes for CASSTLAAPGEQYF.

J is TRBJ2-1 and V is TRBV7-4, with 9 positions matching TRBD1. This CDR3 is built from 17 residues. V dropped 2 bases and J dropped 7; count of bases not matched to a gene: 12. Germline CDR1 and CDR2: SGHVT and SQSDAQ. The CDR3 protein is CASSLTTDRGSLNEQFF. The DNA of the CDR3 is TGTGCCAGCAGCTTAACAACGGACAGGGGCAGCTTGAATGAGCAGTTCTTC.

The chain links TRBV4-3 to TRBJ2-1, with unresolved D. CDR3 length: 14 residues. Germline lookup yields CDR1 LGHNA and CDR2 YSLEER. Trimming took off 1 base at V and 13 bases at J, with 17 bases between the two ends. The CDR3 DNA is TGCGCCAGCAGCCAAGCGACCGACCCCAGAGGCCAGTTCTTC. Translation: CASSQATDPRGQFF.

The CDR3 is CASSAGPSLYNEQFF. The CDR3 DNA follows: TGCGCCAGCTCCGCCGGGCCTAGCCTTTACAATGAGCAGTTCTTC. The rearrangement joins TRBV5-1 to TRBJ2-1, with a tentative D call TRBD2 (5 bases). The ends were cut back, 7 bases at V and 4 bases at J, with 18 bases in the middle. The CDR3 has 15 residues. Germline V lookup: CDR1 SGHRS, CDR2 YFSETQ.

The V gene is TRBV5-1, the J gene TRBJ1-2, with D unresolved. Germline V gene data show CDR1 as SGHRS and CDR2 as YFSETQ. V was cut by 2 bases and J by 0 bases, with 11 bases left in between. This CDR3 is 15 amino acids long. The CDR3 nucleotides are TGCGCCAGCAGCTTTACTCAGGCCTCTAACTATGGCTACACCTTC. It yields the protein CASSFTQASNYGYTF. Full variable domain (outside the CDR3, taken from reference TRBV5-1 and TRBJ1-2): KAGVTQTPRYLIKTRGQQVTLSCSPISGHRSVSWYQQTPGQGLQFLFEYFSETQRNKGNFPGRFSGRQFSNSRSEMNVSTLELGDSALYLCASSFTQASNYGYTFGSGTRLTVV.

CDR3: CASSQRGRERIGYTF. CDR3 bases: TGTGCCAGCAGCCAAAGGGGGCGCGAAAGGATCGGCTACACCTTC. This rearrangement joins TRBV28 to TRBJ1-2; 7 nucleotides align to TRBD1. Germline assignment: CDR1 MDHEN and CDR2 SYDVKM. Trimming took 6 bases from V and 8 from J; bases not matched to a gene: 15. The CDR3 runs 15 residues.

This chain uses TRBV7-2 with TRBJ2-1; 11 bases match TRBD2. The junction had 4 bases not matched to a gene; V was cut back by 0 bases and J by 6 bases. The V gene's germline CDR1 is SGHTA and CDR2 FQGNSA. The CDR3 has 16 amino acids. CDR3 loop: CASSLAGTSGINEQFF. CDR3 bases: TGTGCCAGCAGCTTAGCCGGGACTAGCGGCATCAATGAGCAGTTCTTC.

The J gene is TRBJ1-4, the V gene TRBV20-1; D remains unclear. With 4 bases removed from V and 5 bases from J, the gap between germline ends came to 5 bases. This CDR3 is built from 11 residues. Germline CDR1 and CDR2: DFQATT and SNEGSKA (reference sequence). CDR3 in DNA: TGCAGTGCTAACCGGAATGAAAAACTGTTTTTT. Its protein product is CSANRNEKLFF.

The V call is TRBV1, the J call TRBJ2-5; the table calls TRBD2, which could not be checked here. TRBV1 is a recognized pseudogene. There are 16 residues in the CDR3. CDR3 in amino acids: CTSSQVAGYGDWTQYF. For the CDR3, the DNA is TGCACCAGCAGCCAAGTAGCTGGCTACGGGGATTGGACCCAGTACTTC.

V is TRBV5-1 and J is TRBJ2-2; perhaps TRBD2 as D (5 bases). Trimming pared 2 bases from V and 4 bases from J, leaving 12 bases between. Looked up from germline, CDR1 is SGHRS and CDR2 is YFSETQ. The CDR3 runs to 15 residues. DNA of the CDR3: TGCGCCAGCAGCTTCGGACGAGGGAGCACCGGGGAGCTGTTTTTT. This encodes CASSFGRGSTGELFF. Full variable domain (missing parts from reference TRBV5-1 and TRBJ2-2): KAGVTQTPRYLIKTRGQQVTLSCSPISGHRSVSWYQQTPGQGLQFLFEYFSETQRNKGNFPGRFSGRQFSNSRSEMNVSTLELGDSALYLCASSFGRGSTGELFFGEGSRLTVL.